The entry that follows covers one TCR beta chain sequence. What it binds is unknown. This sample is drawn from a study of shared clonotypes between healthy human individuals. In the sorted-subset replicate PCRs, approximately 200 ng DNA, around 32,000 T cell genomes, was used. This table comes from immunoSEQ multiplex PCR, and its TCRdb copy is limited to in-frame clones, with some not included. The sample includes about 1 million clones, roughly 80% of them seen just once. The CDR3 is 15 residues long. The V gene lost 7 bases and the J gene lost 2 bases, with 15 bases spanning the gap. Germline-derived CDR1 and CDR2 are SNHLY and FYNNEI. Findings of the study overall: It was the non-shared clonotypes that had lower generation probabilities than clonotypes shared by all four donors. Among the subsets, naive ones generally showed larger estimated richness than memory ones.

This TCR came from a man younger than 35 in good health. This chain joins TRBV2 and TRBJ2-4; possibly TRBD1 for D (6 bases). Sequenced material: memory CD4+ T cells sorted from blood. The subset denotes: CD45RA-negative fraction. The CDR3 nucleotides are TGTGCCAGCACCGGGGACACGGGGACCAAAAACATTCAGTACTTC. It specifies CASTGDTGTKNIQYF.